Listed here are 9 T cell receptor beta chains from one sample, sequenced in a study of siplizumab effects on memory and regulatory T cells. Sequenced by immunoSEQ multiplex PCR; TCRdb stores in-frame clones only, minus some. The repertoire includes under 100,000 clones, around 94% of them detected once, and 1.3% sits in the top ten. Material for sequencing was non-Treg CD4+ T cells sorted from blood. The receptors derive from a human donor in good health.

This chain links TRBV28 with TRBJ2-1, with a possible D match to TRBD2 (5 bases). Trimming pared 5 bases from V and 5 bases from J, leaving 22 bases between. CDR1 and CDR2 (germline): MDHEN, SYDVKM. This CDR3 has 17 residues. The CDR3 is CASSDAGGSYYHNEQFF. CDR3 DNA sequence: TGTGCCAGCAGTGATGCGGGCGGATCCTACTATCACAATGAGCAGTTCTTC. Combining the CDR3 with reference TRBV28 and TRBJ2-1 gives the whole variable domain DVKVTQSSRYLVKRTGEKVFLECVQDMDHENMFWYRQDPGLGLRLIYFSYDVKMKEKGDIPEGYSVSREKKERFSLILESASTNQTSMYLCASSDAGGSYYHNEQFFGPGTRLTVL.

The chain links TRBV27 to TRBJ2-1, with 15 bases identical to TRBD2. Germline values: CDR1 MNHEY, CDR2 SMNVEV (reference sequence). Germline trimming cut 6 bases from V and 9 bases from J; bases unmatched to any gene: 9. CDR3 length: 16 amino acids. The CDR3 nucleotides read TGTGCCAGCAGGTGGACTAGCGGGAGGGCCAGGGGTGAGCAGTTCTTC. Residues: CASRWTSGRARGEQFF.

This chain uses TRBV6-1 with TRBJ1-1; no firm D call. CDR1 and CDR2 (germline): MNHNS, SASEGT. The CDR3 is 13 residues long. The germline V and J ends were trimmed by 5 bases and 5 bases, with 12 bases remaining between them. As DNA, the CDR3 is TGTGCCAGCAGTCCTCTGAGGGCGACTGAAGCTTTCTTT. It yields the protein CASSPLRATEAFF.

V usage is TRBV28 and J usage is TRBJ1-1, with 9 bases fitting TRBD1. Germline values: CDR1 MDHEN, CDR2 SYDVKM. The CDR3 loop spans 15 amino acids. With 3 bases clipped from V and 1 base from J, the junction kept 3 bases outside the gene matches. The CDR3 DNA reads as TGTGCCAGCAGTTTTTCGGGACAGGGGAACACTGAAGCTTTCTTT. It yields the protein CASSFSGQGNTEAFF.

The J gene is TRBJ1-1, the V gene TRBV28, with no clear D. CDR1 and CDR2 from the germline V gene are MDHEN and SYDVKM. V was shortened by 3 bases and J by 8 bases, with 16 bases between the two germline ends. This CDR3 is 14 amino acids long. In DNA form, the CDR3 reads TGTGCCAGCAGTTTCCGCGATCCCGGGCGGGAAGCTTTCTTT. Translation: CASSFRDPGREAFF.

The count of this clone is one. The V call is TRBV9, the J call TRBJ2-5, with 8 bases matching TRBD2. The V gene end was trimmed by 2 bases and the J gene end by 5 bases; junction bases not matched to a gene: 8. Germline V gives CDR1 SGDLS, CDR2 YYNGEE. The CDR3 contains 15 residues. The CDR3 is CASSVSAGGRETQYF. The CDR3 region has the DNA TGTGCCAGCAGCGTCAGTGCGGGAGGAAGGGAGACCCAGTACTTC.

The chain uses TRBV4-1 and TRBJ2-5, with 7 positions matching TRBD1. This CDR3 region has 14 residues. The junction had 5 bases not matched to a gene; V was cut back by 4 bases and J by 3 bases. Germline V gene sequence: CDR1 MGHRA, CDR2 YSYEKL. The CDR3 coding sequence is TGCGCCAGCAGCCGAACAGGGGTTGAAGAGACCCAGTACTTC. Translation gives CASSRTGVEETQYF.

The CDR3 reads CSVGSGRAYGDTQYF. For the CDR3, the DNA is TGCAGCGTCGGTAGCGGGAGGGCCTACGGAGATACGCAGTATTTT. The rearrangement joins TRBV29-1 to TRBJ2-3; 11 bases are a match to TRBD2. With 6 bases clipped from V and 5 bases from J, the junction kept 10 bases outside the gene matches. CDR1 and CDR2 from the germline V gene are SQVTM and ANQGSEA. The CDR3 spans 15 residues.

The CDR3 sequence is CASNPGTSGYNEQFF. As DNA, the CDR3 is TGTGCCAGCAACCCCGGGACTAGCGGATACAATGAGCAGTTCTTC. The chain is built from TRBV7-9 and TRBJ2-1; 11 bases match TRBD2. V shed 7 bases and J 4 bases; nucleotides not matched to a gene: 6. This CDR3 comprises 15 residues. Germline assignment: CDR1 SEHNR and CDR2 FQNEAQ (reference sequence).